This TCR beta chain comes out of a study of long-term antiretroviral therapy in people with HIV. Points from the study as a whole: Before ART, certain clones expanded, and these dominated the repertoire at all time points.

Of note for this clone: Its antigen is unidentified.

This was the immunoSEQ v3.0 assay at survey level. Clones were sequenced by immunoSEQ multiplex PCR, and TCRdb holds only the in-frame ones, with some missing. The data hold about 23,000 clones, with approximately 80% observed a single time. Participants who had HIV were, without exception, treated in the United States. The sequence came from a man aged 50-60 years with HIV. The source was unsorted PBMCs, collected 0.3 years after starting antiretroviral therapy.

This chain's CDR3 is CAWSRGTGKTGANVLTF. The DNA for the CDR3 is TGTGCCTGGAGTCGCGGGACAGGGAAGACTGGGGCCAACGTCCTGACTTTC. The chain couples TRBV30 to TRBJ2-6; 9 bases are shared with TRBD1. The junction had 7 bases not matched to a gene; V was cut back by 2 bases and J by 2 bases. Germline V lookup: CDR1 GTSNPN, CDR2 SVGIG (reference sequence). The CDR3 has 17 amino acids.